The 17 T cell receptor beta chains listed next were all sequenced from one sample in a study of siplizumab effects on memory and regulatory T cells. Libraries were prepared by immunoSEQ multiplex PCR; TCRdb keeps only in-frame clonotypes and omits some of them. The table lists tens of thousands of clones, roughly 87% of them singletons. Input material: naive CD8+ T cells sorted from blood. The receptors here all came from a human donor in good health.

The chain is built from TRBV5-6 and TRBJ2-3; 10 bases agree with TRBD2. This CDR3 is built from 14 residues. Germline-derived CDR1 and CDR2 are SGHDT and YYEEEE. V lost 2 bases to trimming and J lost 7 bases; unmatched junction nucleotides: 4. This CDR3 is CASSFGSGGHTQYF. Here the CDR3 DNA reads TGTGCCAGCAGCTTTGGTAGCGGGGGGCATACGCAGTATTTT.

The chain is built from TRBV19 and TRBJ2-7, with D uncertain. Looked up from germline, CDR1 is LNHDA and CDR2 is SQIVND (reference sequence). V lost 3 bases and J lost 7, with 13 bases in between. The CDR3 spans 13 residues. CDR3 DNA sequence: TGTGCCAGTAGTATTGTTATCCTGGGGGAGCAGTACTTC. This translates into CASSIVILGEQYF.

The count of this clone is one. V and J are TRBV19 and TRBJ1-6, with 12 bases that match TRBD1. Germline trimming cut 4 bases from V and 11 bases from J; bases unmatched to any gene: 3. Germline V gene data show CDR1 as LNHDA and CDR2 as SQIVND (reference sequence). The CDR3 covers 14 residues. The CDR3 is CASSKGQGAAPLHF. The CDR3 nucleotides are TGTGCCAGTAGTAAGGGACAGGGGGCTGCACCCCTCCACTTT.

J is TRBJ2-1 and V is TRBV7-9; TRBD1 is a possible D gene (6 bases). Trimming shortened V by 5 bases and J by 9 bases, and 8 bases separated the two germline ends. Germline CDR1 and CDR2: SEHNR and FQNEAQ (reference sequence). The CDR3 contains 11 residues. In DNA form, the CDR3 reads TGTGCCAGCAGCGGGGGCTTTGAGCAGTTCTTC. This gives the protein CASSGGFEQFF.

The chain uses TRBV5-5 and TRBJ1-1; D is unclear. The germline V and J ends were trimmed by 0 bases and 4 bases, with 4 bases remaining between them. The CDR3 is 12 amino acids. Per the germline V gene, CDR1 is SGHKS and CDR2 is YYEKEE (reference sequence). The CDR3 nucleotides read TGTGCCAGCAGCTTGGAAGGCACTGAAGCTTTCTTT. Its protein is CASSLEGTEAFF.

The chain links TRBV6-5 to TRBJ2-1, with TRBD2 matching over 10 bases. Per germline, CDR1 MNHEY and CDR2 SVGAGI. This CDR3 comprises 13 residues. Trimming cost V 8 bases and J 5 bases; bases outside gene matches: 3. The CDR3 here is CASGTSGNNEQFF. CDR3 sequence (DNA): TGTGCCAGCGGAACTAGCGGGAACAATGAGCAGTTCTTC.

In this sample, this clone turned up a few times. V is TRBV12-5 and J is TRBJ2-1; 11 bases map to TRBD2. Germline V lookup: CDR1 LGHNT, CDR2 FRNRAP. V lost 6 bases, J lost 4 bases, and 5 bases stayed unmatched. The CDR3 sequence is 15 residues long. Written as DNA, the CDR3 is TGTGCTAGTGGCCCACTAGCGGGGGCATACAATGAGCAGTTCTTC. Protein: CASGPLAGAYNEQFF.

The chain links TRBV11-2 to TRBJ1-1; no clear D. Germline-derived CDR1 and CDR2 are SGHAT and FQNNGV. The V gene lost 5 bases and the J gene lost 7 bases, with 23 bases spanning the gap. The CDR3 has 16 amino acids. CDR3 residues: CASSTTGVRVGSEAFF. DNA of the CDR3: TGTGCCAGCAGCACTACCGGGGTCCGGGTTGGAAGTGAAGCTTTCTTT. Variable domain in full (rest from reference TRBV11-2 and TRBJ1-1): EAGVAQSPRYKIIEKRQSVAFWCNPISGHATLYWYQQILGQGPKLLIQFQNNGVVDDSQLPKDRFSAERLKGVDSTLKIQPAKLEDSAVYLCASSTTGVRVGSEAFFGQGTRLTVV.

DNA for the CDR3: TGCGCCAGCACCCGACTAGCGGGGGGGGACGGGGAGCTGTTTTTT. The encoded protein is CASTRLAGGDGELFF. V gene TRBV4-1 combines with J gene TRBJ2-2; TRBD2 matches at 14 bases. CDR3 size: 15 residues. Germline V lookup: CDR1 MGHRA, CDR2 YSYEKL. V was pared by 7 bases and J by 7 bases, with 5 bases of the junction left unmatched.

This chain joins TRBV27 and TRBJ2-7; no clear D gene. Germline loops: CDR1 MNHEY, CDR2 SMNVEV (reference sequence). This CDR3 contains 15 residues. Trimming took off 5 bases at V and 2 bases at J, with 16 bases between the two ends. The CDR3: CASSPRPLGTYEQYF. CDR3 in DNA: TGTGCCAGCAGTCCCCGGCCACTGGGGACCTACGAGCAGTACTTC.

V and J are TRBV5-1 and TRBJ1-5, with unresolved D. CDR1 SGHRS and CDR2 YFSETQ come from the germline V gene. The germline V and J ends were trimmed by 0 bases and 7 bases, with 8 bases remaining between them. CDR3 length: 13 residues. CDR3 nucleotides: TGCGCCAGCAGCTTGGGGTTCGGCCAGCCCCAGCATTTT. It encodes CASSLGFGQPQHF. The full variable domain, with the rest looked up from reference TRBV5-1 and TRBJ1-5, is KAGVTQTPRYLIKTRGQQVTLSCSPISGHRSVSWYQQTPGQGLQFLFEYFSETQRNKGNFPGRFSGRQFSNSRSEMNVSTLELGDSALYLCASSLGFGQPQHFGDGTRLSIL.

The chain uses TRBV7-2 and TRBJ2-1; D is possibly TRBD1 or TRBD2 (5 bases each). Germline CDR1 and CDR2: SGHTA and FQGNSA. Trimming removed 0 bases from V and 7 bases from J, with 13 bases in between. The CDR3 loop spans 15 amino acids. Written as DNA, the CDR3 is TGTGCCAGCAGCTTAGCCCTAGCAAAGGGGAATGAGCAGTTCTTC. It yields the protein CASSLALAKGNEQFF.

This clone appeared a single time. DNA of the CDR3: TGTGCCAGCAGCCCACCCACGGTTCGCGAGCAGTACTTC. The encoded protein is CASSPPTVREQYF. This chain joins TRBV7-9 and TRBJ2-7; no firm D call. The CDR3 totals 13 residues. CDR1 is SEHNR and CDR2 is FQNEAQ in the germline V gene (reference sequence). V was cut by 5 bases and J by 6 bases, with 14 bases left in between.

The chain recombines TRBV7-9 with TRBJ2-4; D possibly corresponds to TRBD2 (5 bases). Germline lookup yields CDR1 SEHNR and CDR2 FQNEAQ (reference sequence). V was pared by 5 bases and J by 8 bases, with 10 bases between. The CDR3 length is 12 residues. For the CDR3, the DNA is TGTGCCAGCAGCCCGAGGGTTGACATTCAGTACTTC. This translates into CASSPRVDIQYF.

This chain uses TRBV19 with TRBJ2-3; 10 nucleotides agree with TRBD2. The CDR3 sequence is 15 residues long. With V trimmed by 3 bases and J by 2 bases, 2 bases remained unmatched. Germline V gene lookup returns CDR1 LNHDA and CDR2 SQIVND (reference sequence). The CDR3 nucleotides read TGTGCCAGTAGTATTGGACTAGCGGTCACAGATACGCAGTATTTT. Translation gives CASSIGLAVTDTQYF.

The chain uses TRBV27 and TRBJ2-7, with D possibly matching TRBD1 (6 bases). This CDR3 has 15 residues. Trimming left V 5 bases short and J 3 bases short, with 17 bases between. Per germline, CDR1 MNHEY and CDR2 SMNVEV (reference sequence). Here the CDR3 reads CASSTRQVWNYEQYF. In nucleotides, the CDR3 is TGTGCCAGCAGTACAAGACAGGTTTGGAACTACGAGCAGTACTTC.

The V call is TRBV10-3, the J call TRBJ2-3; 10 nucleotides align to TRBD2. The V gene end was trimmed by 3 bases and the J gene end by 1 base; junction bases not matched to a gene: 7. Germline CDR1 and CDR2: ENHRY and SYGVKD. This CDR3 has 17 amino acids. CDR3 in amino acids: CAISDTTSGAGTDTQYF. CDR3 DNA: TGTGCCATCAGTGATACAACTAGCGGGGCTGGCACAGATACGCAGTATTTT.